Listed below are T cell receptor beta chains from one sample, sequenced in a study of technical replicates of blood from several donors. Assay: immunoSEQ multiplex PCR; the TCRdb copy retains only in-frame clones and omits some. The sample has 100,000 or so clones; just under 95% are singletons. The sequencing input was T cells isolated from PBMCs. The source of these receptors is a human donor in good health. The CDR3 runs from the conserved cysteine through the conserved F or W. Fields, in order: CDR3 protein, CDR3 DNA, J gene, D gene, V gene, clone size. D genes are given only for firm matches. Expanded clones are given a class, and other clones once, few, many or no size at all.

CDR3: CASSYGGSRGAQHF; DNA: TGTGCCAGCAGTTACGGGGGGTCTCGGGGAGCCCAGCATTTT; J: TRBJ1-5; D: -; V: TRBV6-6; size: -
CDR3: CAIGGAVNEKLFF; DNA: TGTGCCATCGGGGGGGCAGTTAATGAAAAACTGTTTTTT; J: TRBJ1-4; D: -; V: TRBV28; size: -
CDR3: CASSVGGYEAFF; DNA: TGTGCCAGCAGCGTAGGAGGTTATGAAGCTTTCTTT; J: TRBJ1-1; D: -; V: TRBV9; size: -
CDR3: CASIEETQRLNTEAFF; DNA: TGTGCCAGCATCGAGGAGACTCAAAGACTGAACACTGAAGCTTTCTTT; J: TRBJ1-1; D: -; V: TRBV2; size: -
CDR3: CASSLAGQGSSYEQYF; DNA: TGCGCCAGCAGCCTGGCTGGACAGGGGTCCTCCTACGAGCAGTACTTC; J: TRBJ2-7; D: TRBD1; V: TRBV5-1; size: -
CDR3: CASSLGEGRNTEAFF; DNA: TGCGCCAGCAGCTTGGGTGAGGGAAGGAACACTGAAGCTTTCTTT; J: TRBJ1-1; D: -; V: TRBV5-1; size: -
CDR3: CARSYLPAGFQPQHF; DNA: TGTGCCAGAAGCTACCTACCAGCAGGGTTTCAGCCCCAGCATTTT; J: TRBJ1-5; D: -; V: TRBV5-3; size: -
CDR3: CASGPSYNEQFF; DNA: TGTGCCAGCGGTCCCAGCTACAATGAGCAGTTCTTC; J: TRBJ2-1; D: -; V: TRBV6-4; size: -
CDR3: CASSPPLLWTSGNDEQYF; DNA: TGTGCCAGCAGTCCCCCTCTTCTGTGGACTAGCGGGAACGACGAGCAGTACTTC; J: TRBJ2-7; D: TRBD2; V: TRBV28; size: once
CDR3: CASSEATFGELTGYTF; DNA: TGTGCCAGCAGTGAAGCGACATTCGGGGAATTAACTGGCTACACCTTC; J: TRBJ1-2; D: -; V: TRBV2; size: -
CDR3: CASSVPGANNEQFF; DNA: TGTGCCAGCAGTGTACCGGGAGCCAACAATGAGCAGTTCTTC; J: TRBJ2-1; D: -; V: TRBV25-1; size: -
CDR3: CAWSITGYYGYTF; DNA: TGTGCCTGGAGTATCACGGGTTACTATGGCTACACCTTC; J: TRBJ1-2; D: -; V: TRBV30; size: -
CDR3: CASSLEGLAGIEQFF; DNA: TGTGCCAGCAGTTTAGAGGGCCTAGCGGGAATTGAGCAGTTCTTC; J: TRBJ2-1; D: TRBD2; V: TRBV27; size: -
CDR3: CASSLRRYATGSSGANVLTF; DNA: TGTGCCAGCAGCTTGCGCCGGTACGCGACAGGAAGCTCTGGGGCCAACGTCCTGACTTTC; J: TRBJ2-6; D: -; V: TRBV5-4; size: few
CDR3: CASTSGPDLDTEAFF; DNA: TGTGCCAGCACCTCAGGCCCCGACCTCGACACTGAAGCTTTCTTT; J: TRBJ1-1; D: -; V: TRBV2; size: once
CDR3: CASSLVGRTYEQYF; DNA: TGCGCCAGCAGCTTGGTTGGCAGAACCTACGAGCAGTACTTC; J: TRBJ2-7; D: -; V: TRBV5-1; size: -
CDR3: CASSRSGGLGDGNTEAFF; DNA: TGTGCCAGCAGTCGATCCGGGGGGTTGGGGGACGGGAACACTGAAGCTTTCTTT; J: TRBJ1-1; D: -; V: TRBV9; size: -
CDR3: CASSGDTFKRTNVLTF; DNA: TGTGCCAGCAGCGGGGACACGTTCAAGCGGACCAACGTCCTGACTTTC; J: TRBJ2-6; D: -; V: TRBV7-6; size: -
CDR3: CASGLSRDRLLNQPQHF; DNA: TGTGCTAGTGGTTTGTCCCGGGACAGGCTGCTGAATCAGCCCCAGCATTTT; J: TRBJ1-5; D: TRBD1; V: TRBV12-5; size: -
CDR3: CASSGTSVRNHRTDTQYF; DNA: TGCGCCAGCAGCGGGACTAGCGTCAGGAACCATCGCACAGATACGCAGTATTTT; J: TRBJ2-3; D: TRBD2; V: TRBV5-1; size: -
CDR3: CASSLGTGDEQFF; DNA: TGTGCCAGCAGTTTGGGGACAGGTGATGAGCAGTTCTTC; J: TRBJ2-1; D: TRBD1; V: TRBV28; size: -
CDR3: CASGLGTSGDEQYF; DNA: TGTGCTAGTGGTTTGGGGACTAGCGGCGACGAGCAGTACTTC; J: TRBJ2-7; D: TRBD2; V: TRBV12-5; size: -
CDR3: CASRPGLVEETQYF; DNA: TGCGCCAGCAGGCCGGGACTAGTAGAAGAGACCCAGTACTTC; J: TRBJ2-5; D: TRBD2; V: TRBV4-1; size: -
CDR3: CASQSTPLRFSGSTDEQFF; DNA: TGTGCCAGCCAATCTACCCCCCTAAGGTTCAGCGGGAGTACCGATGAGCAGTTCTTC; J: TRBJ2-1; D: TRBD2; V: TRBV27; size: -
CDR3: CASSKLAGDYEQYF; DNA: TGCGCCAGCAGTAAACTAGCGGGGGACTACGAGCAGTACTTC; J: TRBJ2-7; D: TRBD2; V: TRBV10-1; size: few
CDR3: CASSKAGQGFENTEAFF; DNA: TGTGCCAGCAGCAAAGCGGGACAGGGGTTTGAGAACACTGAAGCTTTCTTT; J: TRBJ1-1; D: -; V: TRBV21-1; size: -
CDR3: CASSLMSFRGWDTDTQYF; DNA: TGTGCCAGCAGCTTAATGTCCTTTCGCGGGTGGGACACAGATACGCAGTATTTT; J: TRBJ2-3; D: -; V: TRBV11-2; size: -
CDR3: CASSTGERAYGYTF; DNA: TGTGCCAGCAGTACAGGGGAGCGGGCCTATGGCTACACCTTC; J: TRBJ1-2; D: TRBD1; V: TRBV28; size: -
CDR3: CASGADSSYEQYF; DNA: TGCGCCAGCGGGGCAGACAGCTCCTACGAGCAGTACTTC; J: TRBJ2-7; D: -; V: TRBV5-1; size: -
CDR3: CASSFAQSYEQYF; DNA: TGTGCCAGCAGTTTCGCCCAGTCCTACGAGCAGTACTTC; J: TRBJ2-7; D: -; V: TRBV28; size: -
CDR3: CAITRGGQISYEQYF; DNA: TGTGCCATCACCCGAGGGGGACAGATTTCCTACGAGCAGTACTTC; J: TRBJ2-7; D: TRBD1; V: TRBV6-1; size: -
CDR3: CASSFDSSGGYEQYF; DNA: TGTGCCAGCAGCTTCGATTCGTCAGGGGGCTACGAGCAGTACTTC; J: TRBJ2-7; D: TRBD1; V: TRBV7-9; size: -
CDR3: CAISPSGVSYEQYF; DNA: TGTGCCATCAGTCCTAGCGGGGTGTCCTACGAGCAGTACTTC; J: TRBJ2-7; D: TRBD2; V: TRBV10-3; size: -
CDR3: CASSEGYRNSNQPQHF; DNA: TGTGCCAGCAGTGAAGGGTACAGAAATAGCAATCAGCCCCAGCATTTT; J: TRBJ1-5; D: -; V: TRBV6-1; size: -
CDR3: CASSQAKTGFEQYF; DNA: TGCGCCAGCAGCCAGGCCAAGACAGGGTTCGAGCAGTACTTC; J: TRBJ2-7; D: TRBD1; V: TRBV4-1; size: -
CDR3: CASSWTEYGYTF; DNA: TGTGCCAGCAGCTGGACAGAATATGGCTACACCTTC; J: TRBJ1-2; D: -; V: TRBV5-5; size: -
CDR3: CASSQQDTSSYNEQFF; DNA: TGCGCCAGCAGCCAACAGGACACAAGCTCCTACAATGAGCAGTTCTTC; J: TRBJ2-1; D: -; V: TRBV4-1; size: -
CDR3: CASSPGVTSLVEQYF; DNA: TGTGCCAGCAGTCCCGGTGTAACGAGCCTGGTTGAGCAGTACTTC; J: TRBJ2-7; D: -; V: TRBV6-5; size: -
CDR3: CASSQDRLGHGYTF; DNA: TGCGCCAGCAGCCAAGATCGGTTGGGGCATGGCTACACCTTC; J: TRBJ1-2; D: -; V: TRBV4-1; size: -
CDR3: CASSQRWGQGLYYYYEQYF; DNA: TGTGCCAGCAGCCAACGGTGGGGACAGGGGCTTTACTACTACTACGAGCAGTACTTC; J: TRBJ2-7; D: TRBD1; V: TRBV14; size: -
CDR3: CASSSPGQGENEQFF; DNA: TGTGCCAGCAGTTCCCCGGGACAGGGGGAAAATGAGCAGTTCTTC; J: TRBJ2-1; D: TRBD1; V: TRBV6-6; size: -
CDR3: CASSGAANTGELFF; DNA: TGCGCCAGCAGCGGAGCCGCGAACACCGGGGAGCTGTTTTTT; J: TRBJ2-2; D: -; V: TRBV4-1; size: -
CDR3: CAISTPGLAGRVETQYF; DNA: TGTGCCATCAGTACACCGGGACTAGCGGGAAGGGTGGAGACCCAGTACTTC; J: TRBJ2-5; D: TRBD2; V: TRBV10-3; size: -
CDR3: CASTPHPGEVNEQFF; DNA: TGTGCCAGCACCCCCCATCCGGGGGAAGTGAATGAGCAGTTCTTC; J: TRBJ2-1; D: -; V: TRBV9; size: -
CDR3: CASSWYGGGTEAFF; DNA: TGTGCCAGCAGCTGGTACGGGGGAGGCACTGAAGCTTTCTTT; J: TRBJ1-1; D: -; V: TRBV11-2; size: -
CDR3: CASSPGTAMNTEAFF; DNA: TGTGCCAGCAGCCCTGGGACAGCTATGAACACTGAAGCTTTCTTT; J: TRBJ1-1; D: TRBD1; V: TRBV28; size: -
CDR3: CASSAAGQARTDTQYF; DNA: TGTGCCAGCAGCGCGGCGGGACAGGCGCGCACAGATACGCAGTATTTT; J: TRBJ2-3; D: TRBD1; V: TRBV5-8; size: -
CDR3: CASSSGQGNQPQHF; DNA: TGTGCCAGCAGTTCCGGACAGGGCAATCAGCCCCAGCATTTT; J: TRBJ1-5; D: TRBD1; V: TRBV28; size: -
CDR3: CASSYSAPGLTEAFF; DNA: TGTGCCAGCAGTTACTCAGCTCCGGGACTAACTGAAGCTTTCTTT; J: TRBJ1-1; D: -; V: TRBV6-5; size: once
CDR3: CAISEGGTSGSSYNEQFF; DNA: TGTGCCATCAGTGAGGGAGGGACTAGCGGGAGCTCCTACAATGAGCAGTTCTTC; J: TRBJ2-1; D: TRBD2; V: TRBV10-3; size: -
CDR3: CASSLQGAAVTGELFF; DNA: TGCGCCAGCAGCTTACAGGGGGCGGCGGTCACCGGGGAGCTGTTTTTT; J: TRBJ2-2; D: TRBD1; V: TRBV5-1; size: -
CDR3: CASSLNTWTEAFF; DNA: TGCGCCAGCAGTCTCAACACGTGGACTGAAGCTTTCTTT; J: TRBJ1-1; D: -; V: TRBV10-1; size: -